Included here is one TCR beta chain sequence, with context. The table lists this clonotype with a few counts. It lacks a known antigen. Base quality data are lacking; no much larger clone is found one base away. This entry is derived from a study of regulatory T cells in long-lasting Graves disease (dated by TCRdb to the early 2020s). Regarding the research as a whole: To count as having persistent Graves' disease, a patient had to have received antithyroid drug treatment for over 5 years with TSH receptor autoantibodies remaining persistently positive. A total of roughly 35 samples underwent TCR sequencing: about 13 from persistent and approximately 20 from newly diagnosed Graves' disease patients. In the clinical cohort, patients with persistent Graves' disease had used antithyroid drugs for an average of roughly ten years. The study took place in China and was registered as a clinical trial. Persistent Graves' disease patients were compared with newly diagnosed Graves' disease patients by peripheral blood TCR sequencing and RNA sequencing. Beyond this particular receptor, the publication reports: The authors acknowledged the small sample size as a limitation that may reduce accuracy. Persistent Graves' disease patients showed lower TCR Shannon entropy and fewer highly expanded clones than newly diagnosed patients, suggesting clonal expansion. A larger number of public clonotypes was shared among persistent patients (around 2,500) than among newly diagnosed patients (roughly 970). Because the primary lesion, thyroid tissue, could not be accessed, the study looked at peripheral blood alone. Persistent disease showed preferential use of TRBV28, TRBJ1-2 and TRBJ2-5, whereas newly diagnosed disease favored TRBV20-1 and TRBJ2-1. Only the TCR beta chain was sequenced and analyzed.

The sample's time point label, in plain terms: persistent/refractory GD, antithyroid drugs over 5 years with positive TRAb. For both TCR sequencing and RNA sequencing, RNA was extracted from PBMCs in TRIzol. The diagnosis of Graves' disease was made according to American Thyroid Association guidelines. Patients for the study were recruited at an endocrinology department in Xi'an, China. From each patient, about 9 milliliters of peripheral blood was collected into an EDTA anticoagulant tube. PBMCs were isolated by Ficoll Paque Plus density gradient separation without further T cell sorting. An Agilent 2100 Bioanalyzer and agarose gel were used to check RNA quality, and a NanoDrop 2000 was used to measure RNA concentration. Library construction relied on multiplex PCR. TCRdb shows the sequencer as Illumina HiSeq 4000. CDR3 regions were amplified by Arm-PCR with iRepertoire HTBI primers to construct TCR beta libraries. Before sequencing, the PCR products underwent gel purification. Per the authors' processing: Gene usage analysis of CDR3 amino acid clonotypes used the roughly 60 TRBV and 14 to 15 TRBJ segments found across samples. COPE and FqMerger were used to merge filtered high-quality paired reads into contigs. Contigs were aligned with BLAST to IMGT TRBV, TRBD and TRBJ reference genes, and CDR3 was defined per IMGT. Clonotypes above 0.1% frequency were classified as highly expanded clones. Shannon entropy was used to measure repertoire diversity, and the Gini coefficient was used to measure V-J evenness. A clonotype was considered public if more than one individual shared it. The raw public data were reprocessed by TCRdb itself: fastp quality trimming at Q25, MiXCR clonotype calling, in-frame beta chains only. For every CDR3 protein sequence, its rows merge into one entry that carries the most common genes and DNA. What appears here as the V and J calls and clone size reflects TCRdb's work, not the paper's. This sample gives 500,000 to 700,000 distinct CDR3 sequences in total; 25% to 35% of them show up just once. Clones ranked in the top ten supply roughly 40% of the sample.

Reading from cysteine to phenylalanine, the CDR3 counts 12 amino acids. Only the CDR3 region is kept as DNA, spanning 36 bases read in frame from base 1. CDR1 DFQATT and CDR2 SNEGSKA are derived from the germline V gene (reference sequence). The junction shows trimming of 6 bases on V and 2 bases on J, plus 10 bases between the germline ends. The starting material was peripheral blood mononuclear cells (PBMCs), obtained when the disease was refractory, from a patient treated with antithyroid drugs. The sequence was obtained from a female donor with Graves disease. The chain couples TRBV20-1 to TRBJ2-5; the D gene is perhaps TRBD2, from 7 matching bases. In nucleotides, the sequence is TGCAGTGCGGGGAGGGGGCAAGAGACCCAGTACTTC. The translation is CSAGRGQETQYF.